This T cell receptor (beta chain) was documented in a study of blood T cells in healthy people across ages. Using a J-beta primer mix together with a sample-barcoded 5' primer, a second PCR was run for about 7 to 12 cycles. From the 5' RACE reads, TCRdb called clonotypes with MiXCR, one entry per CDR3 protein. Of roughly 900,000 distinct CDR3 sequences listed, about 48% are singletons. In this sample, this clonotype turned up a few times. The V gene's germline CDR1 is SGHTA and CDR2 FQGNSA. The CDR3 totals 15 residues. V lost 5 bases, J lost 8 bases, and 19 bases lay in between. Each sample had at least 7 million PBMCs isolated.

The sample consisted of blood. The chain joins TRBV7-2 to TRBJ2-1; tentatively, D is TRBD1 or TRBD2 (5 bases each). The sequence was obtained from a man aged 25-45 years in good health. The CDR3 region is CASSPAQGPGHEQFF. CDR3 in DNA: TGTGCCAGCAGCCCGGCCCAGGGACCCGGTCATGAGCAGTTCTTC.